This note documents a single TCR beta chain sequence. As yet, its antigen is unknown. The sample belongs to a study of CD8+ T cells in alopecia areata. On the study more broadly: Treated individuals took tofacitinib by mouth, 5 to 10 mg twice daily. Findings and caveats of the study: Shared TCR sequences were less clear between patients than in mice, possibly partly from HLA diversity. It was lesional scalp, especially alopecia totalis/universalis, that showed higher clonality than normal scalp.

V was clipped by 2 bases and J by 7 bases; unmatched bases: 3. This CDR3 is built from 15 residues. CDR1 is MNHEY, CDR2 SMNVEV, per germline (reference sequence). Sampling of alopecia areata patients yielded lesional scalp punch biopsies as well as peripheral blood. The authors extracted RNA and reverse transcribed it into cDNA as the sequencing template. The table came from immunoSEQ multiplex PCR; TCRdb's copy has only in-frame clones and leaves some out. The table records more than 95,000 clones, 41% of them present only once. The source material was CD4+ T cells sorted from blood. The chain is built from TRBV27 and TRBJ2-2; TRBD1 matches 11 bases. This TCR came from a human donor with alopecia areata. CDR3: CASSLRTGGFGELFF. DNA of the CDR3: TGTGCCAGCAGTTTAAGGACAGGGGGCTTCGGGGAGCTGTTTTTT.